One and the same sample provided the 22 T cell receptor beta chains below, sequenced in a study of CD8 T cells in ankylosing spondylitis. Broader study findings: One TCR beta motif, made up of 7 or 8 highly homologous variants, appeared characteristic of ankylosing spondylitis blood.

TCRdb ran MiXCR on the 5' RACE reads and lists one entry per CDR3 protein. The sample lists approximately 300,000 distinct CDR3 sequences; less than 9.5% were seen once. These receptors have no known antigen. The material sequenced was blood, either unsorted or a sorted T cell fraction (not recorded which). These TCRs come from a male donor with ankylosing spondylitis.

Only a few counts were recorded for this clonotype. The chain couples TRBV7-9 to TRBJ1-2; D unresolved. Trimming left V 3 bases short and J 3 bases short, with 11 bases between. Germline V CDR1 and CDR2: SEHNR, FQNEAQ (reference sequence). This CDR3 region has 14 residues. DNA for the CDR3: TGTGCCAGCAGCTTGGGCAGTTCGGACTATGGCTACACCTTC. Amino acid sequence: CASSLGSSDYGYTF.

The gene calls are TRBV5-1 and TRBJ2-7, with D perhaps matching TRBD1 or TRBD2 (5 bases each). The CDR3 totals 14 residues. The germline V gene has CDR1 SGHRS and CDR2 YFSETQ. Trimming stripped 1 base from V and 7 bases from J, with 15 bases between. CDR3: CASSLPGPDREQYF. The CDR3 DNA reads TGCGCCAGCAGCTTGCCGGGACCCGACCGGGAGCAGTACTTC.

This clonotype occurred a few times. This chain uses TRBV20-1 with TRBJ2-1; the match to TRBD1 covers 9 bases. With V trimmed by 6 bases and J by 6 bases, 3 bases remained unmatched. The germline V gene has CDR1 DFQATT and CDR2 SNEGSKA (reference sequence). This CDR3 is 12 amino acids long. The DNA for the CDR3 is TGCAGTGCCCCGGGACAGGGCAATGAGCAGTTCTTC. It is translated as CSAPGQGNEQFF.

This clonotype was recorded at least ten times. CDR3 residues: CASSLLVLVAGQPQHF. The CDR3 region has the DNA TGTGCCAGCAGCCTCCTGGTTCTTGTGGCGGGTCAGCCCCAGCATTTT. The V gene is TRBV28, the J gene TRBJ1-5; unclear D gene. The V end was cut by 6 bases, the J end by 6 bases, with 21 bases between. The CDR3 covers 16 residues. The V gene's germline CDR1 is MDHEN and CDR2 SYDVKM. The full variable domain, in which reference TRBV28 and TRBJ1-5 provide the parts outside the CDR3, is DVKVTQSSRYLVKRTGEKVFLECVQDMDHENMFWYRQDPGLGLRLIYFSYDVKMKEKGDIPEGYSVSREKKERFSLILESASTNQTSMYLCASSLLVLVAGQPQHFGDGTRLSIL.

The V and J genes are TRBV4-1 and TRBJ2-7; 7 bases line up with TRBD2. Trimming at V came to 0 bases and at J to 3 bases, leaving 8 bases not matched to a gene. Per germline, CDR1 MGHRA and CDR2 YSYEKL. The CDR3 runs 16 residues. For the CDR3, the DNA is TGCGCCAGCAGCCAAGATAGGCGGGGGAGAGACTACGAGCAGTACTTC. Its protein product is CASSQDRRGRDYEQYF.

This clonotype was counted a few times. The rearrangement uses TRBV5-1 and TRBJ2-1, with D perhaps TRBD2 (7 bases). Germline CDR1 is SGHRS and CDR2 is YFSETQ. The CDR3 loop spans 13 amino acids. V was pared by 6 bases and J by 9 bases, with 16 bases between. The CDR3 nucleotides read TGCGCCAGCACCCCCGGGGGGCCCCGTGAGCAGTTCTTC. Amino acid sequence: CASTPGGPREQFF.

The chain uses TRBV5-1 and TRBJ2-6; no firm D call. Trimming cost V 6 bases and J 2 bases, with 12 bases left between them. The CDR3 is made up of 15 amino acids. Per the germline V gene, CDR1 is SGHRS and CDR2 is YFSETQ. DNA of the CDR3: TGCGCCAGCAAGAGTGAGGCGGCTGGGGCCAACGTCCTGACTTTC. Residues: CASKSEAAGANVLTF.

This clonotype came up a few times. J is TRBJ2-1 and V is TRBV10-3; a possible D gene is TRBD1 (6 bases). The CDR3 sequence is 16 residues long. CDR1 is ENHRY, CDR2 SYGVKD, per germline. V lost 4 bases to trimming and J lost 1 base, with 14 bases between them. The CDR3 spells CAISGRAGESYNEQFF. Written as DNA, the CDR3 is TGTGCCATCAGTGGAAGGGCAGGGGAATCCTACAATGAGCAGTTCTTC.

The V gene is TRBV12-3 or TRBV12-4, the J gene TRBJ1-5, with TRBD1 identical over 7 bases. V lost 0 bases and J lost 7; bases outside the gene matches: 6. The CDR3 is 15 amino acids. CDR3 bases: TGTGCCAGCAGTTTAGCGGCAGGGGGTGGGCAGCCCCAGCATTTT. It specifies CASSLAAGGGQPQHF.

This clonotype was observed at least ten times. The rearrangement uses TRBV5-1 and TRBJ2-1, with D hard to call. Germline loops: CDR1 SGHRS, CDR2 YFSETQ. Trimming stripped 7 bases from V and 6 bases from J, with 11 bases between. There are 12 residues in the CDR3. The CDR3 nucleotides are TGCGCCAGCCGCGAGTCGGGCAATGAGCAGTTCTTC. Protein: CASRESGNEQFF.

The chain is built from TRBV20-1 and TRBJ2-3; 8 bases fit TRBD1. V gave up 1 base and J gave up 1 base; unmatched junction bases: 7. This CDR3 spans 16 amino acids. The germline gives CDR1 DFQATT, CDR2 SNEGSKA (reference sequence). This CDR3 reads CSARVQGARGTDTQYF. As DNA, the CDR3 is TGCAGTGCTAGAGTTCAGGGGGCGCGGGGCACAGATACGCAGTATTTT.

V is TRBV2 and J is TRBJ1-5; D is undetermined. The CDR3 contains 14 residues. The V gene's germline CDR1 is SNHLY and CDR2 FYNNEI. Between the trimmed V and J ends, which lost 4 bases and 1 base, there was a span of 8 bases. The CDR3 DNA reads TGTGCCAGCAGTGCGACGGAAAGCAATCAGCCCCAGCATTTT. Amino acid sequence: CASSATESNQPQHF.

This clonotype was observed at least ten times. V gene TRBV7-9 combines with J gene TRBJ2-7; D gene ambiguous. The V gene lost 5 bases and the J gene lost 5 bases, with 7 bases spanning the gap. The CDR3 spans 11 residues. CDR1 is SEHNR and CDR2 is FQNEAQ in the germline V gene (reference sequence). The CDR3 spells CASSGTDEQYF. CDR3 coding DNA: TGTGCCAGCAGCGGTACAGACGAGCAGTACTTC.

The gene calls are TRBV29-1 and TRBJ1-1; D perhaps matches TRBD1 (5 bases). The CDR3 sequence is 12 residues long. Trimming removed 4 bases from V and 3 bases from J, with 9 bases in between. Germline lookup yields CDR1 SQVTM and CDR2 ANQGSEA. The CDR3 spells CSVADTYTEAFF. CDR3 coding DNA: TGCAGCGTTGCGGACACCTACACTGAAGCTTTCTTT.

There are a few counts of this clonotype. The chain employs TRBV2 and TRBJ2-7, with 8 bases identical to TRBD1. Per the germline V gene, CDR1 is SNHLY and CDR2 is FYNNEI. V trimming: 1 base; J trimming: 4 bases; junction bases outside the gene matches: 6. This CDR3 is built from 15 residues. Written as DNA, the CDR3 is TGTGCCAGCAGTGAAGGTCAGGGGGCGTTTTACGAGCAGTACTTC. Its protein is CASSEGQGAFYEQYF.

The rearrangement uses TRBV2 and TRBJ2-3; D not resolved. V was cut by 8 bases and J by 0 bases, with 15 bases left in between. Germline V gene sequence: CDR1 SNHLY, CDR2 FYNNEI. The length of the CDR3 is 15 residues. CDR3 sequence reads: CASGFRASSTDTQYF. The CDR3 DNA follows: TGTGCCAGCGGCTTCCGCGCTTCTAGCACAGATACGCAGTATTTT.

This clonotype turned up a few times. The chain employs TRBV2 and TRBJ2-1; TRBD2 matches 8 bases. The trim removed 6 bases at V and 4 bases at J, leaving 8 bases unmatched. CDR3 length: 15 amino acids. Germline V lookup: CDR1 SNHLY, CDR2 FYNNEI. The DNA of the CDR3 is TGTGCCAGCAGGGGAATAGCGGGGCGGTACAATGAGCAGTTCTTC. The encoded protein is CASRGIAGRYNEQFF.

This clonotype has ten or more counts. The chain uses TRBV5-1 and TRBJ2-7, with 12 bases fitting TRBD2. V shed 0 bases and J 6 bases; nucleotides not matched to a gene: 4. This CDR3 is 15 amino acids long. Germline-derived CDR1 and CDR2 are SGHRS and YFSETQ. The chain's CDR3 is CASSLGLAGVGEQYF. DNA for the CDR3: TGCGCCAGCAGCTTGGGACTAGCGGGAGTTGGCGAGCAGTACTTC. Together with reference TRBV5-1 and TRBJ2-7, the CDR3 gives the full variable domain: KAGVTQTPRYLIKTRGQQVTLSCSPISGHRSVSWYQQTPGQGLQFLFEYFSETQRNKGNFPGRFSGRQFSNSRSEMNVSTLELGDSALYLCASSLGLAGVGEQYFGPGTRLTVT.

V is TRBV6-6 and J is TRBJ1-2, with D unclear. Germline V gene data show CDR1 as MNHNY and CDR2 as SVGAGI (reference sequence). V shed 0 bases and J shed 4 bases, with 6 bases lying between them. This CDR3 is 13 amino acids long. The CDR3 nucleotides read TGTGCCAGCAGTTACTCTCCCGGCTATGGCTACACCTTC. Amino acids: CASSYSPGYGYTF.

This clonotype was observed a few times. The chain combines TRBV5-1 with TRBJ2-2; unclear D gene. Germline V gene sequence: CDR1 SGHRS, CDR2 YFSETQ. The V gene lost 0 bases and the J gene lost 6 bases, with 6 bases spanning the gap. CDR3 length: 13 residues. CDR3 region: CASSLEEAGELFF. CDR3 coding DNA: TGCGCCAGCAGCTTGGAGGAAGCCGGGGAGCTGTTTTTT.

Here the CDR3 DNA reads TGTGCCAGCTCACCACAGGGACAGAATAACTATGGCTACACCTTC. Protein product: CASSPQGQNNYGYTF. V and J are TRBV18 and TRBJ1-2; 7 bases fit TRBD1. This CDR3 spans 15 amino acids. The J segment lost 1 base and the V segment lost 1 base, leaving 3 bases of the junction unmatched. Per the germline V gene, CDR1 is KGHSH and CDR2 is LQKENI.

The V and J genes are TRBV20-1 and TRBJ2-7, with D perhaps TRBD2 (6 bases). CDR3 size: 14 residues. Trimming took 6 bases from V and 0 from J, leaving 15 bases between them. Germline V gene sequence: CDR1 DFQATT, CDR2 SNEGSKA (reference sequence). The CDR3 coding sequence is TGCAGTGCGGCAGCGGGTTCGCCCTCCTACGAGCAGTACTTC. It codes for CSAAAGSPSYEQYF.